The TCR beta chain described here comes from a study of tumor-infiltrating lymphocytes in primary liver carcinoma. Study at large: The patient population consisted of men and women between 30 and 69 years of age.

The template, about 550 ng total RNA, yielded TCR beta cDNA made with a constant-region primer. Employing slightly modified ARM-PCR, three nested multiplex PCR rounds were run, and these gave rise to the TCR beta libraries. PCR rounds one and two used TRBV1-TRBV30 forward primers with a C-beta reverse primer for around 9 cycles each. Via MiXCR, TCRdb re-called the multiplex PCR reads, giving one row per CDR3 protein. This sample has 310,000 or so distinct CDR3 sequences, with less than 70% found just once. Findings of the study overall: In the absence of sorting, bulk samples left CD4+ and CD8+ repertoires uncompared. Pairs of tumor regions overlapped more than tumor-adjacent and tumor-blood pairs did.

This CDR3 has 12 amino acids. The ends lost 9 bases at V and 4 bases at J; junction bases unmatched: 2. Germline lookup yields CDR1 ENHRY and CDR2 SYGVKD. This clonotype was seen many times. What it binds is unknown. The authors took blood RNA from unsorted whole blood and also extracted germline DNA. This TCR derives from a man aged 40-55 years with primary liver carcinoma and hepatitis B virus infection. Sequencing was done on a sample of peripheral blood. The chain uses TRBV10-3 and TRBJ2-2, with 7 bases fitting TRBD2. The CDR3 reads CAIVAGTGELFF. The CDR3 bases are TGTGCCATAGTAGCGGGCACCGGGGAGCTGTTTTTT.